A selection of T cell receptor beta chains follows, all from one sample in a study of blood T cell repertoires in COVID-19. Sequencing used immunoSEQ multiplex PCR; TCRdb keeps in-frame clones, though not all of them. The table lists some 200,000 clones, roughly nine tenths of them singletons, with 10% to 11% in the top ten. Sequencing was performed on peripheral blood. The receptors derive from an older woman with COVID-19, enrolled during active disease. Both conserved end residues are part of each CDR3. Fields, in order: J gene, clone size, V gene, D gene, CDR3 protein, CDR3 DNA. D genes are given only for firm matches. Only part of the rows carry a size: once, few, many, or a class if the clone is expanded.

J: TRBJ2-1
size: .
V: TRBV24-1
D: TRBD2
CDR3: CATSGGLTSGRPRRQFF
DNA: TGTGCCACCAGTGGGGGTTTGACTAGCGGGAGGCCCAGGAGGCAGTTCTTC

J: TRBJ1-2
size: .
V: TRBV27
D: .
CDR3: CASSLLAGRHGYTF
DNA: TGTGCCAGCAGTTTATTAGCAGGGCGTCATGGCTACACCTTC

J: TRBJ2-2
size: .
V: TRBV19
D: .
CDR3: CASTASWWTGELFF
DNA: TGTGCCAGTACGGCCAGCTGGTGGACTGGGGAGCTGTTTTTT

J: TRBJ2-7
size: .
V: TRBV7-2
D: .
CDR3: CASSFRELTYEQYF
DNA: TGTGCCAGCAGCTTTCGGGAGTTAACCTACGAGCAGTACTTC

J: TRBJ1-1
size: .
V: TRBV6-6
D: .
CDR3: CASSPPKGGTEAFF
DNA: TGTGCCAGCAGCCCCCCAAAAGGGGGCACTGAAGCTTTCTTT

J: TRBJ1-1
size: .
V: TRBV12-3/TRBV12-4
D: .
CDR3: CASRRGGAEAFF
DNA: TGTGCCAGCAGGAGGGGAGGGGCTGAAGCTTTCTTT

J: TRBJ1-6
size: .
V: TRBV5-6
D: TRBD1
CDR3: CASRGTGESPLHF
DNA: TGTGCCAGCAGGGGGACAGGGGAGTCACCCCTCCACTTT

J: TRBJ2-5
size: many
V: TRBV24-1
D: .
CDR3: CATSDLEGTKGETQYF
DNA: TGTGCCACCAGTGATTTAGAGGGAACAAAGGGAGAGACCCAGTACTTC

J: TRBJ2-3
size: once
V: TRBV4-2
D: .
CDR3: CASSQDLGRGGGTDTQYF
DNA: TGTGCCAGCAGCCAAGATCTAGGGCGGGGAGGAGGCACAGATACGCAGTATTTT

J: TRBJ1-2
size: .
V: TRBV6-6
D: .
CDR3: CASSSRGGSYGYTF
DNA: TGTGCCAGCAGTTCCCGTGGTGGGAGCTATGGCTACACCTTC

J: TRBJ2-5
size: many
V: TRBV7-9
D: TRBD2
CDR3: CASSLGNLAGLAIKETQYF
DNA: TGTGCCAGCAGCTTAGGCAATCTAGCCGGACTAGCGATTAAAGAGACCCAGTACTTC

J: TRBJ1-2
size: .
V: TRBV2
D: TRBD1
CDR3: CASSVNTGDNYGYTF
DNA: TGTGCCAGCAGTGTAAATACAGGGGACAACTATGGCTACACCTTC

J: TRBJ2-7
size: .
V: TRBV10-2
D: .
CDR3: CASGLASSYEQYF
DNA: TGCGCCAGCGGTTTAGCGTCCTCCTACGAGCAGTACTTC

J: TRBJ1-1
size: once
V: TRBV6-2/TRBV6-3
D: .
CDR3: CASSSHVRRDTEAFF
DNA: TGTGCCAGCAGTTCGCACGTCCGCCGGGACACTGAAGCTTTCTTT

J: TRBJ1-2
size: .
V: TRBV3-1/TRBV3-2
D: .
CDR3: CASSPLRGSYGYTF
DNA: TGTGCCAGCAGCCCGTTAAGGGGATCCTATGGCTACACCTTC

J: TRBJ2-7
size: .
V: TRBV7-2
D: .
CDR3: CASSSQPSYEQYF
DNA: TGTGCCAGCAGCTCCCAACCTAGCTACGAGCAGTACTTC

J: TRBJ2-7
size: .
V: TRBV20-1
D: .
CDR3: CSAPAVYEQYF
DNA: TGCAGTGCTCCGGCGGTCTACGAGCAGTACTTC

J: TRBJ2-1
size: .
V: TRBV19
D: TRBD1
CDR3: CASRQGEYEQFF
DNA: TGTGCCAGCCGGCAGGGGGAATATGAGCAGTTCTTC

J: TRBJ1-2
size: .
V: TRBV4-3
D: TRBD1
CDR3: CASSQTGQYGYTF
DNA: TGCGCCAGCAGCCAGACAGGGCAATATGGCTACACCTTC

J: TRBJ2-7
size: .
V: TRBV5-6
D: TRBD1
CDR3: CASSFKSGQGYEQYF
DNA: TGTGCCAGCAGCTTCAAATCTGGACAGGGCTACGAGCAGTACTTC

J: TRBJ2-5
size: .
V: TRBV19
D: .
CDR3: CASSPKSGRVETQYF
DNA: TGTGCCAGTAGTCCGAAGTCGGGTAGAGTCGAGACCCAGTACTTC

J: TRBJ1-5
size: .
V: TRBV19
D: .
CDR3: CASSIRWGRQPQHF
DNA: TGTGCCAGTAGTATCCGCTGGGGCAGACAGCCCCAGCATTTT

J: TRBJ2-5
size: .
V: TRBV29-1
D: TRBD1
CDR3: CSVEGQGLETQYF
DNA: TGCAGCGTTGAGGGACAGGGGTTAGAGACCCAGTACTTC

J: TRBJ2-7
size: once
V: TRBV7-9
D: .
CDR3: CASSLNRGAPSSYEQYF
DNA: TGTGCCAGCAGCTTAAATCGGGGGGCGCCTAGCTCCTACGAGCAGTACTTC

J: TRBJ1-1
size: .
V: TRBV3-1/TRBV3-2
D: TRBD1
CDR3: CASSRTGNMNTEAFF
DNA: TGTGCCAGCAGTCGGACAGGAAACATGAACACTGAAGCTTTCTTT

J: TRBJ1-4
size: .
V: TRBV30
D: TRBD1
CDR3: CAWREQGATNEKLFF
DNA: TGTGCCTGGAGGGAACAGGGGGCAACTAATGAAAAACTGTTTTTT

J: TRBJ1-2
size: .
V: TRBV12-3/TRBV12-4
D: TRBD1
CDR3: CASSDRVQYGYTF
DNA: TGTGCCAGCAGCGACAGGGTTCAGTATGGCTACACCTTC

J: TRBJ2-1
size: once
V: TRBV11-1
D: TRBD1
CDR3: CASSLRDRGADEQFF
DNA: TGTGCCAGCAGCTTACGGGACAGGGGAGCGGATGAGCAGTTCTTC

J: TRBJ2-2
size: .
V: TRBV28
D: TRBD1
CDR3: CASSPPTGTNTGELFF
DNA: TGTGCCAGCAGTCCGCCGACAGGGACGAACACCGGGGAGCTGTTTTTT

J: TRBJ1-5
size: .
V: TRBV27
D: .
CDR3: CATSGAGGIMTQHF
DNA: TGTGCCACCTCCGGGGCCGGGGGAATCATGACCCAGCATTTT

J: TRBJ2-1
size: few
V: TRBV28
D: .
CDR3: CASSLEKGSYNEQFF
DNA: TGTGCCAGCAGTTTAGAGAAGGGGTCCTACAATGAGCAGTTCTTC

J: TRBJ2-7
size: .
V: TRBV6-5
D: .
CDR3: CASSYPQGTLFYEQYF
DNA: TGTGCCAGCAGTTACCCTCAGGGGACATTATTCTACGAGCAGTACTTC

J: TRBJ1-2
size: .
V: TRBV30
D: TRBD1
CDR3: CAWSGQGAGYGYTF
DNA: TGTGCCTGGAGTGGACAGGGGGCTGGTTATGGCTACACCTTC

J: TRBJ1-1
size: .
V: TRBV6-4
D: TRBD1
CDR3: CASSDHRGTEAFF
DNA: TGTGCCAGCAGTGACCACAGGGGCACTGAAGCTTTCTTT

J: TRBJ1-1
size: .
V: TRBV6-5
D: .
CDR3: CASSRGREAFF
DNA: TGTGCCAGCTCACGGGGTAGGGAGGCTTTCTTT

J: TRBJ2-5
size: .
V: TRBV6-5
D: .
CDR3: CASSRPGQPGDQYF
DNA: TGTGCCAGCAGCCGTCCCGGACAGCCCGGGGACCAGTACTTC

J: TRBJ2-7
size: .
V: TRBV27
D: .
CDR3: CASRQRGQRGYEQYF
DNA: TGTGCCAGCAGGCAAAGGGGACAGCGGGGGTACGAGCAGTACTTC

J: TRBJ1-3
size: .
V: TRBV21-1
D: .
CDR3: CASSTKRGSGRNTIYF
DNA: TGTGCCAGCAGCACCAAGAGGGGGTCAGGGCGAAACACCATATATTTT

J: TRBJ1-1
size: .
V: TRBV11-3
D: .
CDR3: CATTIHNTEAFF
DNA: TGTGCCACCACTATCCATAACACTGAAGCTTTCTTT

J: TRBJ1-1
size: .
V: TRBV27
D: TRBD1
CDR3: CASRLGGQGTEAFF
DNA: TGTGCCAGCAGGTTAGGGGGCCAGGGCACTGAAGCTTTCTTT

J: TRBJ2-5
size: .
V: TRBV7-8
D: .
CDR3: CASIRGVTETQYF
DNA: TGTGCCAGCATCAGGGGGGTGACAGAGACCCAGTACTTC

J: TRBJ2-1
size: .
V: TRBV7-9
D: TRBD2
CDR3: CASSLSSGTSGPPYNEQFF
DNA: TGTGCCAGCAGCTTATCTTCCGGGACTAGCGGCCCCCCCTACAATGAGCAGTTCTTC

J: TRBJ1-5
size: .
V: TRBV30
D: .
CDR3: CAWRSGGNQPQHF
DNA: TGTGCCTGGAGGTCGGGGGGGAATCAGCCCCAGCATTTT

J: TRBJ2-1
size: .
V: TRBV11-2
D: TRBD2
CDR3: CASSPTSGIEQFF
DNA: TGTGCCAGCAGCCCTACTAGCGGAATTGAGCAGTTCTTC

J: TRBJ1-5
size: .
V: TRBV21-1
D: .
CDR3: CASSKFPGWGGGSNQPQHF
DNA: .

J: TRBJ1-5
size: .
V: TRBV4-1
D: TRBD1
CDR3: CASSPRGHDSNQPQHF
DNA: TGCGCCAGCAGCCCCAGGGGGCATGATAGCAATCAGCCCCAGCATTTT

J: TRBJ2-2
size: .
V: TRBV3-1/TRBV3-2
D: .
CDR3: CASSPPPPTGELFF
DNA: TGTGCCAGCAGCCCCCCCCCTCCGACCGGGGAGCTGTTTTTT

J: TRBJ1-2
size: .
V: TRBV24-1
D: .
CDR3: CATSAGRANYGYTF
DNA: TGTGCCACCAGTGCGGGGAGAGCTAACTATGGCTACACCTTC

J: TRBJ1-2
size: .
V: TRBV19
D: .
CDR3: CASSIQVPDSTIYGYTF
DNA: TGTGCCAGTAGTATTCAGGTTCCGGACAGTACTATTTATGGCTACACCTTC

J: TRBJ2-7
size: few
V: TRBV3-1/TRBV3-2
D: TRBD1
CDR3: CASSPTGVSEQYF
DNA: TGTGCCAGCAGCCCGACAGGGGTCTCTGAGCAGTACTTC